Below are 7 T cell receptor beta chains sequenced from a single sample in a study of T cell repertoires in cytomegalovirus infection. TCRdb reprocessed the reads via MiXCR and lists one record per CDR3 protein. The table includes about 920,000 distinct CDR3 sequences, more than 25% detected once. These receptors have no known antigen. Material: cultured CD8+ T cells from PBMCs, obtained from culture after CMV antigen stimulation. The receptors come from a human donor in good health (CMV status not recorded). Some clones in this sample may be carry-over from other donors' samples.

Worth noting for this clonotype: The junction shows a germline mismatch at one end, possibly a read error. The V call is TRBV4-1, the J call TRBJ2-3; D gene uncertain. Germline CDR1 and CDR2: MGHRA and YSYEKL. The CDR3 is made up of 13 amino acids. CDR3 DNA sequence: TGCGCCAGCAGCCCTCGACTCACAGATCCGCAGTATTTT. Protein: CASSPRLTDPQYF.

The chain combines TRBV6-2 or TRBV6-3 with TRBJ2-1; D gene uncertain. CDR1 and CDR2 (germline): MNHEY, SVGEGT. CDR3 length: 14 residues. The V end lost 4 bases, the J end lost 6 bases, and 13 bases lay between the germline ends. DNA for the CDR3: TGTGCCAGCAGTTCACCCGATCACACCAATGAGCAGTTCTTC. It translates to CASSSPDHTNEQFF.

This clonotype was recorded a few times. The CDR3 DNA sequence: TGTGCCACCCAAGCACATGGGGGTTCGAACACTGAAGCTTTCTTT. Translated, it gives CATQAHGGSNTEAFF. This chain links TRBV19 with TRBJ1-1, with D possibly matching TRBD1 (5 bases). CDR3 length: 15 amino acids. Germline V lookup: CDR1 LNHDA, CDR2 SQIVND (reference sequence). V was cut by 10 bases and J by 1 base, with 19 bases left in between. Complete variable domain (other parts from reference TRBV19 and TRBJ1-1): DGGITQSPKYLFRKEGQNVTLSCEQNLNHDAMYWYRQDPGQGLRLIYYSQIVNDFQKGDIAEGYSVSREKKESFPLTVTSAQKNPTAFYLCATQAHGGSNTEAFFGQGTRLTVV.

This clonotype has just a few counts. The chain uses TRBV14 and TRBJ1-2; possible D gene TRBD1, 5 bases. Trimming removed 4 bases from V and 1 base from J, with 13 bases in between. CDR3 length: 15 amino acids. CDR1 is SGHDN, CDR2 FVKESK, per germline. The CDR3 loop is CASSRQTYLNYGYTF. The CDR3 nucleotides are TGTGCCAGCAGCCGACAGACCTACCTTAACTATGGCTACACCTTC.

CDR3: CSASQDRGLLFSYEQYV. As DNA, the CDR3 is TGCAGTGCTAGTCAGGACAGGGGACTACTTTTCTCCTACGAGCAGTACGTC. This chain links TRBV20-1 with TRBJ2-7; 9 bases line up with TRBD1. J was trimmed by 0 bases and V by 3 bases; bases with no gene match: 12. Germline-derived CDR1 and CDR2 are DFQATT and SNEGSKA (reference sequence). This CDR3 contains 17 residues.

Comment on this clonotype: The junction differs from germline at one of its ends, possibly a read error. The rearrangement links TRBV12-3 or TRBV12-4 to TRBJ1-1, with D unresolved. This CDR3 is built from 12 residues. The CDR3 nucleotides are TGTGCCAGCAGTCCTCCGAACACTAAAGCTTTCTTT. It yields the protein CASSPPNTKAFF.

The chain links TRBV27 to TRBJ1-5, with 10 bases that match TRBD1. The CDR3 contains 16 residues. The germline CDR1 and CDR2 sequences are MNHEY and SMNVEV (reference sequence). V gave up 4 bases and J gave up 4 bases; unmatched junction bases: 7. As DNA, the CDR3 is TGTGCCAGCAGTTCACCGGGACAGGGGAGGAATCAGCCCCAGCATTTT. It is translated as CASSSPGQGRNQPQHF.